The clone carrying this T cell receptor (beta chain) was picked up one time. Its target is not known. Produced via immunoSEQ multiplex PCR; TCRdb's table is partial and in-frame only. The sample yields approximately 49,000 clones, around 86% seen once. This specimen comes from a study of OX40 agonist ivuxolimab in advanced cancers. Study-level background: Three patients responded partially, comprising one with hepatocellular carcinoma and two with cutaneous melanoma. Regarding the study as a whole: Normalized expansion of T-cell clones was also low for some nonresponders.

Germline CDR1 and CDR2: SGHDT and YYEEEE. CDR3 length: 15 amino acids. The V end lost 1 base, the J end lost 0 bases, and 10 bases lay between the germline ends. The chain joins TRBV5-6 to TRBJ1-2, with no clear D. The TCR was taken from an adult with an advanced solid tumor such as melanoma, head and neck, liver or kidney cancer. Sequenced material: CD4+ or CD8+ T cells sorted from blood, taken in a trial of the OX40 agonist ivuxolimab. CDR3 protein: CASSLRGNSNYGYTF. CDR3 nucleotides: TGTGCCAGCAGCTTGCGGGGTAATTCTAACTATGGCTACACCTTC.